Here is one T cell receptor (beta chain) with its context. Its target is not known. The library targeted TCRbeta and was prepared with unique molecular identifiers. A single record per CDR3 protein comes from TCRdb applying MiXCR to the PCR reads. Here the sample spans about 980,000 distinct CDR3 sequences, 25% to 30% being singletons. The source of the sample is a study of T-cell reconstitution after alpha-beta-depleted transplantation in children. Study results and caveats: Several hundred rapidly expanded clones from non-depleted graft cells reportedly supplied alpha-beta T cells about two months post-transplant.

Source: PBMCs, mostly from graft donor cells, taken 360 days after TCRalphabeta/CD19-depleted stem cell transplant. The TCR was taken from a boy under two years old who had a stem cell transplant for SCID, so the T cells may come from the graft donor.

The CDR3 DNA follows: TGTGCCAGCAGCTTAGGTGCCCCCGAGTCACCAAGGGGCCGTTACAATGAGCAGTTCTTC. Its translation: CASSLGAPESPRGRYNEQFF. The J gene is TRBJ2-1, the V gene TRBV11-2; TRBD1 is a possible D gene (5 bases). This CDR3 is built from 20 residues. Germline V gene data show CDR1 as SGHAT and CDR2 as FQNNGV. Trimming took off 1 base at V and 4 bases at J, with 26 bases between the two ends.